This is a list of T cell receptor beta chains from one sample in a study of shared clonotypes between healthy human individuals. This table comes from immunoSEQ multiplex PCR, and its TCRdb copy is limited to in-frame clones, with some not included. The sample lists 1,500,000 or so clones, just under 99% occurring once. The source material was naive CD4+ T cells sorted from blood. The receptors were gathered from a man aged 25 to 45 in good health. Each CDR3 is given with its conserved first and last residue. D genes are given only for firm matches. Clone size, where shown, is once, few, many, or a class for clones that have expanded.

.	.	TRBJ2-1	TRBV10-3	CAISESIGEQFF	TGTGCCATCAGTGAGTCGATCGGTGAGCAGTTCTTC
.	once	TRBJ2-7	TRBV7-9	CASSHIKDIWVPYEQYF	TGTGCCAGCAGCCACATTAAGGACATCTGGGTCCCCTACGAGCAGTACTTC
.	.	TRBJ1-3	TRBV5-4	CASSSRSTGGNTIYF	TGTGCCAGCAGCTCAAGGTCAACAGGAGGAAACACCATATATTTT
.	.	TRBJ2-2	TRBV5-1	CASSWAVGTTNTGELFF	TGCGCCAGCAGCTGGGCCGTGGGGACCACGAACACCGGGGAGCTGTTTTTT
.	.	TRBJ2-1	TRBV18	CASSPVRVNEQFF	TGTGCCAGCTCCCCGGTGCGGGTTAATGAGCAGTTCTTC
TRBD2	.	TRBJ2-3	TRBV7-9	CASSPPGGSDTQYF	TGTGCCAGCAGCCCCCCGGGGGGGTCCGATACGCAGTATTTT
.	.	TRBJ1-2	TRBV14	CASSQDRFTGSYTF	TGTGCCAGCAGCCAAGATCGATTTACAGGAAGCTACACCTTC
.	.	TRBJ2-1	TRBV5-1	CASSLRPRKVHEQFF	TGCGCCAGCAGCTTGAGGCCTAGAAAGGTCCATGAGCAGTTCTTC
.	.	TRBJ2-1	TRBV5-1	CASSRDSYNEQFF	TGCGCCAGCAGCCGGGACTCTTACAATGAGCAGTTCTTC
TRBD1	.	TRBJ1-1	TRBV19	CASSIDRGTEAFF	TGTGCCAGTAGTATTGACAGGGGCACTGAAGCTTTCTTT
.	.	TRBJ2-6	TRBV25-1	CASSDRLISGANVLTF	TGTGCCAGCAGTGACCGACTGATCTCTGGGGCCAACGTCCTGACTTTC
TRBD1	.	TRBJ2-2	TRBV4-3	CASSQVWTGGSGELFF	TGCGCCAGCAGCCAAGTATGGACAGGGGGCTCCGGGGAGCTGTTTTTT
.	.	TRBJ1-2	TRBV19	CASSQSSVTGNYGYTF	TGTGCCAGTAGTCAATCTTCGGTAACAGGGAATTATGGCTACACCTTC
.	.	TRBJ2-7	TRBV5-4	CASSRGESYEQYF	TGTGCCAGCAGTCGAGGAGAATCCTACGAGCAGTACTTC
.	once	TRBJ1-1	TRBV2	CASRDDTTEAFF	TGTGCCAGCAGGGACGACACCACTGAAGCTTTCTTT
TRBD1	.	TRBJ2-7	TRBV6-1	CASSVVATGSSYEQYF	TGTGCCAGCAGTGTTGTAGCGACAGGGAGCTCCTACGAGCAGTACTTC
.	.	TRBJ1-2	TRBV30	CAWSVRIDYGYTF	TGTGCCTGGAGTGTAAGAATTGACTATGGCTACACCTTC
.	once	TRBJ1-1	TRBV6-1	CASRSLGEAFF	TGTGCCAGCAGATCTTTGGGGGAGGCTTTCTTT
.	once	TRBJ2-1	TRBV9	CASSLRYESRVVF	TGTGCCAGCAGCCTTCGTTACGAGAGCCGCGTAGTCTTC
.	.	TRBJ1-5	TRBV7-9	CASSLGMVDQPQHF	TGTGCCAGCAGCTTAGGTATGGTGGATCAGCCCCAGCATTTT
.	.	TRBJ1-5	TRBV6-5	CASSRQGEAQHF	TGTGCCAGCAGTCGGCAAGGCGAGGCCCAGCATTTT
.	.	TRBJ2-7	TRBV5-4	CASSLLGMGYEQYF	TGTGCCAGCAGCTTACTTGGGATGGGCTACGAGCAGTACTTC
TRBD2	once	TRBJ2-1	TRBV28	CASSSSGRVYNEQFF	TGTGCCAGCAGTTCTAGCGGGAGGGTATACAATGAGCAGTTCTTC
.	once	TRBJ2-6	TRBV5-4	CASSREGQLSGANVLTF	TGTGCCAGCAGCCGGGAAGGACAGCTCTCTGGGGCCAACGTCCTGACTTTC
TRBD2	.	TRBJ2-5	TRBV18	CASSPVRGRGQETQYF	TGTGCCAGCTCACCAGTACGCGGGAGGGGGCAAGAGACCCAGTACTTC
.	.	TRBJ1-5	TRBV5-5	CASSLVLIGQPQHF	TGTGCCAGCAGCTTGGTTCTGATCGGACAGCCCCAGCATTTT
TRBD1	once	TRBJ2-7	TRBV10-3	CAIRTGDEQYF	TGTGCCATCAGGACAGGGGACGAGCAGTACTTC
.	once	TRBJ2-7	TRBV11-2	CASSSFVDYPYEQYF	TGTGCCAGCAGCTCCTTTGTGGACTATCCCTACGAGCAGTACTTC
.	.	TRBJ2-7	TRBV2	CASSAGLTSYEQYF	TGTGCCAGCAGTGCAGGGTTGACCTCCTACGAGCAGTACTTC
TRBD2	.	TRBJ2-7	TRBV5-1	CASSSGLAGATYEQYF	TGCGCCAGCAGCTCCGGACTAGCGGGAGCAACCTACGAGCAGTACTTC
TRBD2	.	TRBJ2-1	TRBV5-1	CASSPRLAGGRDEQFF	TGCGCCAGCAGCCCGAGACTAGCGGGAGGTAGGGATGAGCAGTTCTTC
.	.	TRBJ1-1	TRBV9	CASSAGPFDEAFF	TGTGCCAGCAGCGCGGGACCATTTGATGAAGCTTTCTTT
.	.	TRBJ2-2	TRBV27	CASRGKSIANTGELFF	TGTGCCAGCAGGGGAAAGTCTATCGCGAACACCGGGGAGCTGTTTTTT
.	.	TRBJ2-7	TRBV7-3	CASSLGTGSYEQYF	TGTGCCAGCAGCTTAGGTACGGGCTCCTACGAGCAGTACTTC
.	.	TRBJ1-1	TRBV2	CASSEEQGFSEAFF	TGTGCCAGCAGTGAAGAACAGGGTTTCTCTGAAGCTTTCTTT
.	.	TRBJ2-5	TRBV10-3	CAISESSDQETQYF	TGTGCCATCAGTGAGAGCAGCGACCAAGAGACCCAGTACTTC
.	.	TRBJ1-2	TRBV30	CAWNWGAVGGYGYTF	TGTGCCTGGAATTGGGGGGCCGTGGGAGGCTATGGCTACACCTTC